The TCR beta chain under discussion was sequenced for a study of T cells after yellow fever vaccination. TCRdb reanalysed the 5' RACE reads using MiXCR and keeps one entry per CDR3 protein. Of 100,000 to 150,000 distinct CDR3 sequences detected, 6.5% to 8% appear once; the ten largest clones hold nearly 2.5%. This clonotype was seen repeatedly, ten times or more. V was clipped by 7 bases and J by 1 base; unmatched bases: 9. CDR3 size: 16 residues. Germline V gene data show CDR1 as MNHEY and CDR2 as SVGEGT. Material: CD4+ T cells sorted from PBMCs, obtained approximately 11 days after the first yellow fever vaccination. This chain connects TRBV6-2 or TRBV6-3 to TRBJ1-5, with 8 bases aligning to TRBD1. This clonotype originated in a man between 18 and 35 years old who received the YFV17D yellow fever vaccine. CDR3 DNA: TGTGCCAGCACCTATGGAGGACAGGGAAGCAATCAGCCCCAGCATTTT. This translates into CASTYGGQGSNQPQHF.